Below, 9 T cell receptor beta chains from the same sample are listed, as sequenced in a study of control samples from healthy donors and cancer patients. Sequencing was performed with immunoSEQ multiplex PCR; in TCRdb, only in-frame clones are kept and a portion is missing. The sample yields about 150,000 clones, approximately 94% seen once. The sample taken for sequencing was blood. The receptors were sampled from a middle-aged woman in good health.

The rearrangement links TRBV3-1 (or the pseudogene TRBV3-2) to TRBJ2-3; 9 positions agree with TRBD1. The CDR3 runs to 15 residues. Losses at the gene ends were 5 bases for V and 2 bases for J; bases not matched to a gene: 5. CDR1 LGHDT and CDR2 YNNKEL come from the germline V gene (reference sequence). This CDR3 is CASSMGQGYTDTQYF. The CDR3 DNA reads as TGTGCCAGCAGCATGGGACAGGGATACACAGATACGCAGTATTTT.

This sequence joins TRBV2 and TRBJ1-5, with D possibly TRBD1 on 5 matching bases. The CDR3 contains 17 residues. Germline V lookup: CDR1 SNHLY, CDR2 FYNNEI. V was shortened by 6 bases and J by 0 bases, with 18 bases between the two germline ends. The CDR3, as DNA: TGTGCCAGCAGCAAAGGGGTTTTTGTTTATAGCAATCAGCCCCAGCATTTT. Its protein product is CASSKGVFVYSNQPQHF.

CDR3 DNA: TGTGCCAGCAGTTACTCGGGCAGGGAATATGAAAAACTGTTTTTT. Amino acid sequence: CASSYSGREYEKLFF. This rearrangement joins TRBV6-5 to TRBJ1-4, with D tentatively TRBD1 (5 bases). Trimming cost V 0 bases and J 6 bases, with 11 bases left between them. Germline V gene lookup returns CDR1 MNHEY and CDR2 SVGAGI. The CDR3 consists of 15 residues.

This chain uses TRBV4-3 with TRBJ1-6; 7 positions match TRBD1. The junction had 4 bases not matched to a gene; V was cut back by 4 bases and J by 7 bases. The CDR3 covers 14 residues. Germline V gene sequence: CDR1 LGHNA, CDR2 YSLEER. CDR3 bases: TGCGCCAGCAGCCGCCGGGACAGCAATTCACCCCTCCACTTT. Translation gives CASSRRDSNSPLHF.

CDR3 in amino acids: CASSQDSTPGSYEQYF. The CDR3 DNA reads as TGTGCCAGCAGCCAAGATAGTACTCCAGGCTCCTACGAGCAGTACTTC. The chain uses TRBV3-1 (or the pseudogene TRBV3-2) and TRBJ2-7; unclear D gene. CDR3 length equals 16 residues. Germline V gene data show CDR1 as LGHDT and CDR2 as YNNKEL (reference sequence). The V gene lost 0 bases and the J gene lost 0 bases, with 12 bases spanning the gap.

The V and J genes are TRBV5-8 and TRBJ2-2, with D tentatively TRBD1 or TRBD2 (5 bases each). The ends were cut back, 3 bases at V and 1 base at J, with 13 bases in the middle. Germline CDR1 SGHTS, CDR2 YDEGEE. This CDR3 comprises 16 residues. The CDR3 spells CASSWDPSENTGELFF. In DNA form, the CDR3 reads TGTGCCAGCAGCTGGGACCCTAGTGAGAACACCGGGGAGCTGTTTTTT.

V usage is TRBV11-3 and J usage is TRBJ2-1; no clear D. The CDR3 has 14 amino acids. Looked up from germline, CDR1 is SGHNT and CDR2 is YENEEA. Trimming took off 0 bases at V and 5 bases at J, with 8 bases between the two ends. CDR3 sequence: CASSLETQHNEQFF. DNA for the CDR3: TGTGCCAGCAGCTTAGAAACGCAACACAATGAGCAGTTCTTC.

The chain links TRBV3-1 (or the pseudogene TRBV3-2) to TRBJ2-7, with a tentative D call TRBD1 (6 bases). The germline CDR1 and CDR2 sequences are LGHDT and YNNKEL (reference sequence). Between the trimmed V and J ends, which lost 0 bases and 2 bases, there was a span of 20 bases. The CDR3 has 18 residues. CDR3 nucleotide sequence: TGTGCCAGCAGCCAAGATCTCTCGGTACGACAGGATACCTACGAGCAGTACTTC. Protein: CASSQDLSVRQDTYEQYF.

J is TRBJ2-2 and V is TRBV29-1, with D maybe TRBD1 (5 bases). Trimming shortened V by 6 bases and J by 9 bases, and 17 bases separated the two germline ends. This CDR3 has 13 residues. The germline V gene has CDR1 SQVTM and CDR2 ANQGSEA. The CDR3 DNA sequence: TGCAGCGTCGCAGGGTCGCCTAGGAGGGAGCTGTTTTTT. Encoded protein: CSVAGSPRRELFF.